The T cell receptor (beta chain) under discussion was sequenced for a study of control samples from healthy donors and cancer patients. In germline, CDR1 is SEHNR, CDR2 FQNEAQ (reference sequence). Trimming shortened V by 1 base and J by 4 bases, and 8 bases separated the two germline ends. The CDR3 has 14 residues. Measured with immunoSEQ multiplex PCR; TCRdb has only the in-frame clones, and not every one. The data hold roughly 120,000 clones, with roughly 88% observed a single time. This rearrangement joins TRBV7-9 to TRBJ1-5; D remains ambiguous. The sequence was collected from a woman in her sixties with lung cancer. The sequencing sample was made of PBMCs. The CDR3 DNA reads TGTGCCAGCAGCTTAGGGCAGGCGAATCAGCCCCAGCATTTT. Translating it yields CASSLGQANQPQHF.